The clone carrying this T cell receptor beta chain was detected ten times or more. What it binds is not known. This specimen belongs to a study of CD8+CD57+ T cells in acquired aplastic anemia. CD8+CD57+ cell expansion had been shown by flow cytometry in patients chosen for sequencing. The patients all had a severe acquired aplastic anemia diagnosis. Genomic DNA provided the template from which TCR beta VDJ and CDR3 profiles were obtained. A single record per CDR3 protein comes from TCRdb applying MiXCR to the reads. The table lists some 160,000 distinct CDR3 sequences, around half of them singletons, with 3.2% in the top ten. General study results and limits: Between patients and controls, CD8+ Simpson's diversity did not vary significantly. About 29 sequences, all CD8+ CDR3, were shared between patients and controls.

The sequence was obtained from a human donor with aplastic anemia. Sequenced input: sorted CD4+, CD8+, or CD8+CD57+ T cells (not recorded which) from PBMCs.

The CDR3 DNA reads TGTGCCAGCAGCTCCTTAGCGGGGGGGAATTACAATGAGCAGTTCTTC. It is translated as CASSSLAGGNYNEQFF. This chain connects TRBV7-3 to TRBJ2-1, with 11 bases lining up with TRBD2. V dropped 4 bases and J dropped 4; count of bases not matched to a gene: 6. The CDR3 loop spans 16 amino acids. CDR1 and CDR2 (germline): SGHTA, FQGTGA.